Sequencing of this T cell receptor beta chain was carried out in a study of monozygotic twins with inflammatory bowel disease. About this clonotype itself: The target antigen is unknown.

This CDR3 region has 15 residues. Germline CDR1 SGHRS, CDR2 YFSETQ. TCRdb reprocessed the 5' RACE reads and keeps a single row for each CDR3 protein, giving no DNA. The sample has approximately 330,000 distinct CDR3 sequences. General study findings and limits: Relative to healthy twins, IBD patients had fewer clonotypes in common with others, a gap that was especially apparent with disease activity.

This TCR was sampled from a human donor with ulcerative colitis or Crohn's disease, or a healthy co-twin of an affected twin (not recorded which). Sequencing was done on a sample of blood. This chain connects TRBV5-1 to TRBJ1-6; TCRdb's assignment of TRBD1 cannot be checked, as there is no DNA. CDR3 protein: CASSLGGQSNSPLHF.